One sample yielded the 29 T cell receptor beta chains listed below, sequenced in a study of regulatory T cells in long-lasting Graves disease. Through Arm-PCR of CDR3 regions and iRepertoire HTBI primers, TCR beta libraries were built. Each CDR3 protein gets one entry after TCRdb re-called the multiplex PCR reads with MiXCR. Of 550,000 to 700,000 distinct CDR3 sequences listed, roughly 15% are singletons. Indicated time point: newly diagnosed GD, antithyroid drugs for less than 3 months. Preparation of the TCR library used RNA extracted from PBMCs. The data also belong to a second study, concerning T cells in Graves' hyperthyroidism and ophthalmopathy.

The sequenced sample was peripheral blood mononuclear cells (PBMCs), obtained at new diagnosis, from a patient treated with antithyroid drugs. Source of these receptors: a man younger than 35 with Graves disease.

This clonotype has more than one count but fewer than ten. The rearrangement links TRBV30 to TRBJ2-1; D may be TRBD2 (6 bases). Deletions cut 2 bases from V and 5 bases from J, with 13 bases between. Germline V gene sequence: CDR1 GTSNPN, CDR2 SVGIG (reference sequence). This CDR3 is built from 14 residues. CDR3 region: CAWSPGTYDNEQFF. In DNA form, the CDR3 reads TGTGCCTGGAGTCCCGGGACTTATGACAATGAGCAGTTCTTC.

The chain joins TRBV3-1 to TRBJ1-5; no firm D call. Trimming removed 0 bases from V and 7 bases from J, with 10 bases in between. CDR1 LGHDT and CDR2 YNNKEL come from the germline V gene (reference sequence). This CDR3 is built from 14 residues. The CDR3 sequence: CASSQEGVPQPQHF. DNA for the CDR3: TGTGCCAGCAGCCAAGAAGGTGTGCCACAGCCCCAGCATTTT.

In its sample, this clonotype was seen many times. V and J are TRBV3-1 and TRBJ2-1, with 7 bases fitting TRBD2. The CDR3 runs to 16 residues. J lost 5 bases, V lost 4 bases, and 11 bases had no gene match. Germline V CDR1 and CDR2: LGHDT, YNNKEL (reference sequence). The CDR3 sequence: CASSPRWRELDNEQFF. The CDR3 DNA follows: TGTGCCAGCAGCCCACGGTGGCGGGAGCTAGACAATGAGCAGTTCTTC.

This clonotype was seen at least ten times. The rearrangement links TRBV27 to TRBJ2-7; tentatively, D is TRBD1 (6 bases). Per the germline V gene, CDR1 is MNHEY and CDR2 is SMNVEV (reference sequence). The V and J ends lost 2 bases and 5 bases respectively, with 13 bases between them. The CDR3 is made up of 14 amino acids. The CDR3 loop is CASSLIQGRNEQYF. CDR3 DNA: TGTGCCAGCAGTTTAATACAGGGACGCAACGAGCAGTACTTC.

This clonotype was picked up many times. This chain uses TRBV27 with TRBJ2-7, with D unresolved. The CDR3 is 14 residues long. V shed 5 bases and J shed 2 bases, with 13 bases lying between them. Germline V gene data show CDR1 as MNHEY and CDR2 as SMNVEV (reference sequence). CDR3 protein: CASSPQVHPYEQYF. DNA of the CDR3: TGTGCCAGCAGTCCGCAGGTACACCCCTACGAGCAGTACTTC.

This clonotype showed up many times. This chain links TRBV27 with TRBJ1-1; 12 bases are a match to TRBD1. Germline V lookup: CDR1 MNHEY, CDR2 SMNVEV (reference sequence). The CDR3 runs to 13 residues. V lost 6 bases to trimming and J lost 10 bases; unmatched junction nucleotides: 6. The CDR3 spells CASRGTGGGGAFF. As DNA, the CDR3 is TGTGCCAGCAGGGGGACAGGGGGCGGAGGAGCTTTCTTT.

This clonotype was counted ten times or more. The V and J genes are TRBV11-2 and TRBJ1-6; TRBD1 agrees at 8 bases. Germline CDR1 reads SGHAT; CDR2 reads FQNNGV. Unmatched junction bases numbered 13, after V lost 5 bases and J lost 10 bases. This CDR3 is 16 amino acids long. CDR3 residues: CASSHARQGAKSPLHF. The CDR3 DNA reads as TGTGCCAGCAGCCATGCCCGGCAGGGGGCGAAGTCACCCCTCCACTTT.

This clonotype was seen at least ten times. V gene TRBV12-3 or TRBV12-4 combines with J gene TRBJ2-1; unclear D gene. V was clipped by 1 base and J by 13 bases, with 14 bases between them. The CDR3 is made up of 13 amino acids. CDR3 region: CASSLDSTTIQFF. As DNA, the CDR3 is TGTGCCAGCAGTTTAGACAGTACTACAATACAGTTCTTC.

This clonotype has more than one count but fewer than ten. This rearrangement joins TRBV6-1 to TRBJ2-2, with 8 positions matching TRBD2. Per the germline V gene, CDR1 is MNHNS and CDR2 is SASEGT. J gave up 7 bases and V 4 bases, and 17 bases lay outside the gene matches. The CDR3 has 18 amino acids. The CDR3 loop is CASSASSFGRARDGELFF. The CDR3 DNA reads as TGTGCCAGCAGTGCCTCTAGTTTCGGGAGGGCGCGGGACGGGGAGCTGTTTTTT.

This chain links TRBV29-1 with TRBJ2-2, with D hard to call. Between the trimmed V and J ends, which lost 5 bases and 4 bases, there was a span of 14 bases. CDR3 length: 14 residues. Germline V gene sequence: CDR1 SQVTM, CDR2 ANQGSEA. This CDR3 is CSVSPRGSTGELFF. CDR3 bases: TGCAGCGTTTCCCCCAGAGGAAGCACCGGGGAGCTGTTTTTT.

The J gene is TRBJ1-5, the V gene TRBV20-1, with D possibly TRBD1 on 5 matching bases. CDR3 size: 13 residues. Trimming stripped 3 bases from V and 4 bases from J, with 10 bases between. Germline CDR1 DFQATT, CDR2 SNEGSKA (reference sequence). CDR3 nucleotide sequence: TGCAGTGCTAGGACAGCTCTAAATCAGCCCCAGCATTTT. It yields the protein CSARTALNQPQHF.

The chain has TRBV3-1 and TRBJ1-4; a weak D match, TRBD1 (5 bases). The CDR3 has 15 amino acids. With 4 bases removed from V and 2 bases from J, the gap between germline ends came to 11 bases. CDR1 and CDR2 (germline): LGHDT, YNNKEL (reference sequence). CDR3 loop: CASSPPGITNEKLFF. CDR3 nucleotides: TGTGCCAGCAGCCCCCCAGGGATTACTAATGAAAAACTGTTTTTT.

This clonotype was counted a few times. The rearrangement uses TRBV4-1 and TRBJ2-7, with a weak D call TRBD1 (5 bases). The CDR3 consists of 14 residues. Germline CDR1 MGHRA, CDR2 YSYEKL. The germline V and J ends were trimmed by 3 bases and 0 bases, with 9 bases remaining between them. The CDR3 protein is CASSHLQGSYEQYF. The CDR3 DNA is TGCGCCAGCAGCCATCTTCAGGGCTCCTACGAGCAGTACTTC.

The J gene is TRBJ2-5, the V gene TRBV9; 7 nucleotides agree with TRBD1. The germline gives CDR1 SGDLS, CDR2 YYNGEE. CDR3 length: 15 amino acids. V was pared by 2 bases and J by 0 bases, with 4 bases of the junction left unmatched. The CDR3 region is CASSVGTEYQETQYF. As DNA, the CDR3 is TGTGCCAGCAGCGTCGGGACAGAATACCAAGAGACCCAGTACTTC.

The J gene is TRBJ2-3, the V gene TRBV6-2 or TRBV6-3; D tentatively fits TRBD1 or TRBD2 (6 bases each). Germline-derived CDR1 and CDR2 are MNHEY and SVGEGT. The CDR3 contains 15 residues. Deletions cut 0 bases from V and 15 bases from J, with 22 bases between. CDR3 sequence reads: CASSYSMAGGGPTYF. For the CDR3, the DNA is TGTGCCAGCAGTTACTCGATGGCCGGGGGCGGTCCCACCTATTTT.

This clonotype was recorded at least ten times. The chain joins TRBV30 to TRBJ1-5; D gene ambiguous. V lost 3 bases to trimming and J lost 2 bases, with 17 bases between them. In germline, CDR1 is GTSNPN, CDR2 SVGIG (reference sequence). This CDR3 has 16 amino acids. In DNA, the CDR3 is TGTGCCTGGAGCCCCGGAACCCGGTCGGGCAATCAGCCCCAGCATTTT. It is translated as CAWSPGTRSGNQPQHF.

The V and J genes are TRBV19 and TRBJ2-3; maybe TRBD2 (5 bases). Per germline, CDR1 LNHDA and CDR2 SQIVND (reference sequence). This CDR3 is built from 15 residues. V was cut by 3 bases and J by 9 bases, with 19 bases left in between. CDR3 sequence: CASSILAAQSRTQYF. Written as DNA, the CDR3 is TGTGCCAGTAGTATCCTAGCCGCCCAATCCCGGACGCAGTATTTT.

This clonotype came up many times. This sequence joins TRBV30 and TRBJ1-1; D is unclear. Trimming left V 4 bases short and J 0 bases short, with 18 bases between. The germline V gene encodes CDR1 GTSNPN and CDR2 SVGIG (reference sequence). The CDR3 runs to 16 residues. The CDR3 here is CAWIKDPTPMNTEAFF. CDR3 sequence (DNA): TGTGCCTGGATAAAGGACCCGACACCAATGAACACTGAAGCTTTCTTT.

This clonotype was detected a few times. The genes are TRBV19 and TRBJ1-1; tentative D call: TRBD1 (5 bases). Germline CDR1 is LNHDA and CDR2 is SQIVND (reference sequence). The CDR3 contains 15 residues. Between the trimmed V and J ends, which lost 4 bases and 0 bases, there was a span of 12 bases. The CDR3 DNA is TGTGCCAGTAGTACCCCCGCGGGGCTGAACACTGAAGCTTTCTTT. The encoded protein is CASSTPAGLNTEAFF.

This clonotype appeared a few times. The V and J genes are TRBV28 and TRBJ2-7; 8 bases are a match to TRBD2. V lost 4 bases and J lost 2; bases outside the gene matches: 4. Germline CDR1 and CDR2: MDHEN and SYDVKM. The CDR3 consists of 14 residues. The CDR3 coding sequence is TGTGCCAGCAGTTATAGCGGGGAAACCTACGAGCAGTACTTC. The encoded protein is CASSYSGETYEQYF.

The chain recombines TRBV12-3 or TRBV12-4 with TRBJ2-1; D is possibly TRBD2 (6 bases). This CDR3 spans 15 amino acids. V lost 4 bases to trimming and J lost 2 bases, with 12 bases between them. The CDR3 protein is CASSSGTSPYNEQFF. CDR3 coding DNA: TGTGCCAGCAGTTCCGGGACTTCCCCCTACAATGAGCAGTTCTTC.

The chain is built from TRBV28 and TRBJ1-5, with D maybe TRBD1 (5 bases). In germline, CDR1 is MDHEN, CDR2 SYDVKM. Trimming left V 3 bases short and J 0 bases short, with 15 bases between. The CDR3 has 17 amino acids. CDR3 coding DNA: TGTGCCAGCAGTTTTCGAAATAGGGACTTTAGCAATCAGCCCCAGCATTTT. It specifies CASSFRNRDFSNQPQHF. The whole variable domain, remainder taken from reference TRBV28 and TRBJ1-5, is DVKVTQSSRYLVKRTGEKVFLECVQDMDHENMFWYRQDPGLGLRLIYFSYDVKMKEKGDIPEGYSVSREKKERFSLILESASTNQTSMYLCASSFRNRDFSNQPQHFGDGTRLSIL.

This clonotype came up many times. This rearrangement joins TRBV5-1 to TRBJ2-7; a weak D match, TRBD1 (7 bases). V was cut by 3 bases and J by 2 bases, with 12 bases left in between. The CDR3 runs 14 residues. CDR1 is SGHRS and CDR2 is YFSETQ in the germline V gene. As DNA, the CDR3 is TGCGCCAGCAGCTGGGGGGACAGACCCTACGAGCAGTACTTC. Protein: CASSWGDRPYEQYF.

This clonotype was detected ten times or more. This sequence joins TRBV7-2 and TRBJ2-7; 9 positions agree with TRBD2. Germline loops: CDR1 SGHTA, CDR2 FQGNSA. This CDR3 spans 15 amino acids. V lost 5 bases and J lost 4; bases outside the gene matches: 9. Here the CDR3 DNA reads TGTGCCAGCAGCCCTTTACGAGCGGGAGGTTACGAGCAGTACTTC. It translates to CASSPLRAGGYEQYF. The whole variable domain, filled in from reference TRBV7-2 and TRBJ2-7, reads GAGVSQSPSNKVTEKGKDVELRCDPISGHTALYWYRQSLGQGLEFLIYFQGNSAPDKSGLPSDRFSAERTGGSVSTLTIQRTQQEDSAVYLCASSPLRAGGYEQYFGPGTRLTVT.

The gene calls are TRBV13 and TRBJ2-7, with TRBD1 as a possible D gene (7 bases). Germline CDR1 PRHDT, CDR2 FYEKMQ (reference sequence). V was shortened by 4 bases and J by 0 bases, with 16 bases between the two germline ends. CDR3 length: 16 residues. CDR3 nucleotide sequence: TGTGCCAGCAGCTCCAAGAGCAGGGGGGTCTCCTACGAGCAGTACTTC. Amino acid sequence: CASSSKSRGVSYEQYF. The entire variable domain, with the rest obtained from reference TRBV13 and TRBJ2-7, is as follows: AAGVIQSPRHLIKEKRETATLKCYPIPRHDTVYWYQQGPGQDPQFLISFYEKMQSDKGSIPDRFSAQQFSDYHSELNMSSLELGDSALYFCASSSKSRGVSYEQYFGPGTRLTVT.

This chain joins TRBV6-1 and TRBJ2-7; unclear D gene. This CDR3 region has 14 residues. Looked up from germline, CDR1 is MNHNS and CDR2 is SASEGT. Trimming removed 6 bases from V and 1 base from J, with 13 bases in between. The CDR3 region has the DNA TGTGCCAGCAGAGGAACCATGGGGTCCTACGAGCAGTACTTC. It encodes CASRGTMGSYEQYF.

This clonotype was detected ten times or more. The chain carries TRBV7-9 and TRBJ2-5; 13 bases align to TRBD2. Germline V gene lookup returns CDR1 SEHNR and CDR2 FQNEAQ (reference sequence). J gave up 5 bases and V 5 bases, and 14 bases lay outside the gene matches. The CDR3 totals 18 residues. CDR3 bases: TGTGCCAGCAGCCAACTTGGACTAGCGGGAGAGTATGGGGAGACCCAGTACTTC. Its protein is CASSQLGLAGEYGETQYF.

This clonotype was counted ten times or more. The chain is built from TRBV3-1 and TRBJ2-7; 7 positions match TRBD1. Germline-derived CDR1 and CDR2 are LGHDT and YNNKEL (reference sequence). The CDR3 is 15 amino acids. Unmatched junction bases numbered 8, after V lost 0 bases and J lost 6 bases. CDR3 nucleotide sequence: TGTGCCAGCAGCCAAGATAGTAGAGGGGGCTTCGAGCAGTACTTC. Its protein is CASSQDSRGGFEQYF.

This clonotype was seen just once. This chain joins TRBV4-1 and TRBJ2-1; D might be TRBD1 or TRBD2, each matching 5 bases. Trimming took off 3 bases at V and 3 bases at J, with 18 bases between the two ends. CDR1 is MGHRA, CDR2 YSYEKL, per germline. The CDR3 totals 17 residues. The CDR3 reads CASSQTSGTPNYNEQFF. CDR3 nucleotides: TGCGCCAGCAGCCAGACGTCCGGGACCCCAAACTACAATGAGCAGTTCTTC.